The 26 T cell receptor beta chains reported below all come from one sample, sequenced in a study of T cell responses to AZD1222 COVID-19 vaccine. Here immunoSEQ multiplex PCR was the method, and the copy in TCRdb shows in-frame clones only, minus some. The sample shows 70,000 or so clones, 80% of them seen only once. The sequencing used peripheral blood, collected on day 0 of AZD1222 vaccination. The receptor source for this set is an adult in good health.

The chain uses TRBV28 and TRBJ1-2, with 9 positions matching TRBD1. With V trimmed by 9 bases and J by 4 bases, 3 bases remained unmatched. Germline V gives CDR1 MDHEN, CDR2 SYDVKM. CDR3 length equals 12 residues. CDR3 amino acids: CASWGQGYGYTF. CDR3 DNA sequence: TGTGCCAGTTGGGGACAGGGCTATGGCTACACCTTC.

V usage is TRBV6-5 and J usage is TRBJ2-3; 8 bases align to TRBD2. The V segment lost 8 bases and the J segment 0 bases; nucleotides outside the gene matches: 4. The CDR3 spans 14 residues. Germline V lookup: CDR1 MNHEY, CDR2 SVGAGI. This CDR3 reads CASGRGGSTDTQYF. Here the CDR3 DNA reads TGTGCCAGCGGACGCGGGGGGAGCACAGATACGCAGTATTTT.

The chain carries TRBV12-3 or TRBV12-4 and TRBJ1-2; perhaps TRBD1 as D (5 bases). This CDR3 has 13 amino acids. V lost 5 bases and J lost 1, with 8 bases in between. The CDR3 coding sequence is TGTGCCAGCAGTCCTGACAGTAACTATGGCTACACCTTC. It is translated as CASSPDSNYGYTF.

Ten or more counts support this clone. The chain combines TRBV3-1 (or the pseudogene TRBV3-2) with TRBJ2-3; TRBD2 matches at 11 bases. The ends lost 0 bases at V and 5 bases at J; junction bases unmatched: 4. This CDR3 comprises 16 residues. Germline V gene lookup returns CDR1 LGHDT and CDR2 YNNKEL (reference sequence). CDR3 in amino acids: CASSQDGGLAVDTQYF. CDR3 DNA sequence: TGTGCCAGCAGCCAAGATGGGGGACTAGCGGTAGATACGCAGTATTTT.

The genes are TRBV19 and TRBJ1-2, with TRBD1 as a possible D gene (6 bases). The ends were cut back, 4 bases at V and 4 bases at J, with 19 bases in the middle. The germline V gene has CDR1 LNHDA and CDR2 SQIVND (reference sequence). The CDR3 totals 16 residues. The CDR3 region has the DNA TGTGCCAGTAGTACCCGGACATGGACAGAGTCCTATGGCTACACCTTC. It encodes CASSTRTWTESYGYTF.

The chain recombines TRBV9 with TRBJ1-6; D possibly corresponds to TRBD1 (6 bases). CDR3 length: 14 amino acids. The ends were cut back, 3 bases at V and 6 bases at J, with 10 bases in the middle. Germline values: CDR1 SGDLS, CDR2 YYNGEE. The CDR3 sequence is CASSGGHVNSPLHF. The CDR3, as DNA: TGTGCCAGCAGCGGGGGACACGTTAATTCACCCCTCCACTTT.

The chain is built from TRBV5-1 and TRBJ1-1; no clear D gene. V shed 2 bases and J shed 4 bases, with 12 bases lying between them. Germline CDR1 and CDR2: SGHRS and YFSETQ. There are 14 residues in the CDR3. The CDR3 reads CASSFGPTSTEAFF. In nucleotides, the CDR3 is TGCGCCAGCAGCTTTGGGCCTACAAGCACTGAAGCTTTCTTT.

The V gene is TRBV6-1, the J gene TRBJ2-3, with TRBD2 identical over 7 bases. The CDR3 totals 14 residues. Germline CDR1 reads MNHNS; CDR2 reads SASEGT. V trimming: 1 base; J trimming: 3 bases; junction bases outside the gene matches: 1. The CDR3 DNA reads TGTGCCAGCAGTGAAGGACTAGCAACAGATACGCAGTATTTT. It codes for CASSEGLATDTQYF.

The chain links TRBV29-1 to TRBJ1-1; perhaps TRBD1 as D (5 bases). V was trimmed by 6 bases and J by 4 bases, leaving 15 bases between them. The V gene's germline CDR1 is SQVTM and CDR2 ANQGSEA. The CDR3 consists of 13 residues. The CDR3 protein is CSVCIGRATEAFF. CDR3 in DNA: TGCAGCGTCTGTATTGGCAGGGCCACTGAAGCTTTCTTT.

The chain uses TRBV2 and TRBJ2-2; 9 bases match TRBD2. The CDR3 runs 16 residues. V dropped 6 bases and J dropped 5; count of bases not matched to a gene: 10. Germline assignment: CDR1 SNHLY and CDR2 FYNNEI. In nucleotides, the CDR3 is TGTGCCAGCAGGGGGGGCCTAGCGGGGTCTACCGGGGAGCTGTTTTTT. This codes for CASRGGLAGSTGELFF.

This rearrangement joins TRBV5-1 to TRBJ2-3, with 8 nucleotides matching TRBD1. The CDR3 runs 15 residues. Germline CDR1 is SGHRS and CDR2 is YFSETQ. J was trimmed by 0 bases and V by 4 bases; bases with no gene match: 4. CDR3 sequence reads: CASSPWTGSTDTQYF. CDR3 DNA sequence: TGCGCCAGCAGCCCATGGACAGGGAGCACAGATACGCAGTATTTT.

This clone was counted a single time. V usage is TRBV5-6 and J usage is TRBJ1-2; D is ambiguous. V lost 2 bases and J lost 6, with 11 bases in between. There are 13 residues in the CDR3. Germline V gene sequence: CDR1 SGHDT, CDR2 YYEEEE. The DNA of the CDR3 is TGTGCCAGCAGCTTAAGGGATGGGGATGGCTACACCTTC. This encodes CASSLRDGDGYTF.

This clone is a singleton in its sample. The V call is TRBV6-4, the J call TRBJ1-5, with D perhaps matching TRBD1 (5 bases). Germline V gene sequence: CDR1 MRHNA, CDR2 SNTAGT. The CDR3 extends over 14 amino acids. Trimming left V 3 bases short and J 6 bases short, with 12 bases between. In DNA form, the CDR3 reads TGTGCCAGCAGTGAAATTGAGGGGCTTCAGCCCCAGCATTTT. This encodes CASSEIEGLQPQHF.

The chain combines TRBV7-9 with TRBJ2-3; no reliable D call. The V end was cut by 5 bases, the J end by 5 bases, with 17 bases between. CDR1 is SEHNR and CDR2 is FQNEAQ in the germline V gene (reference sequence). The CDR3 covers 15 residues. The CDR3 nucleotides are TGTGCCAGCAGCGACCCCGGACCTTTTAGAGATACGCAGTATTTT. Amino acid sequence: CASSDPGPFRDTQYF.

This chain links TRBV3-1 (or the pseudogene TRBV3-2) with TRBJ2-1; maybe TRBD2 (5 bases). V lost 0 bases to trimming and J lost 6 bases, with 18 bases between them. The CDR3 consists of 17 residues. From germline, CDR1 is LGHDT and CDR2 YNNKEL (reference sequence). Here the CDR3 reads CASSQDLASHHLNEQFF. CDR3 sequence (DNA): TGTGCCAGCAGCCAAGACCTCGCTAGCCACCATCTCAATGAGCAGTTCTTC.

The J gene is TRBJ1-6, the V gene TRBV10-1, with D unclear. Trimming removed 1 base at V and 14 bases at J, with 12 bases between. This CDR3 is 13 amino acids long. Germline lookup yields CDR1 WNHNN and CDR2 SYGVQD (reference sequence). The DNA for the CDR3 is TGCGCCAGCAGTGAGTTCGGAGTCTCAGCCCTCCACTTT. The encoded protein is CASSEFGVSALHF.

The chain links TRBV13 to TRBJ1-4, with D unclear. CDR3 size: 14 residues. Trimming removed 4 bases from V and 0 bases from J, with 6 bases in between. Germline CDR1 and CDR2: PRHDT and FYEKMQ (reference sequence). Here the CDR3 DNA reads TGTGCCAGCAGCTACTCAGCAACTAATGAAAAACTGTTTTTT. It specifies CASSYSATNEKLFF.

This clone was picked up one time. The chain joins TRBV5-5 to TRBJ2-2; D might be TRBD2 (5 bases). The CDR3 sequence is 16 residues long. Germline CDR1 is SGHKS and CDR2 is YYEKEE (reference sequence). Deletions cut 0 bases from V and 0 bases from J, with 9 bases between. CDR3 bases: TGTGCCAGCAGCTTGGGAGGGTTCTCGAACACCGGGGAGCTGTTTTTT. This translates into CASSLGGFSNTGELFF.

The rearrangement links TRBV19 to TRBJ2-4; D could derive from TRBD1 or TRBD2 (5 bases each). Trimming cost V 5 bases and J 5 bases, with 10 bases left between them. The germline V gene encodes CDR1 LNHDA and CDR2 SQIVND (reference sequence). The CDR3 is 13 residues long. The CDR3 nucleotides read TGTGCCAGTAGTTCGGGACGGGAAAACATTCAGTACTTC. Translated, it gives CASSSGRENIQYF.

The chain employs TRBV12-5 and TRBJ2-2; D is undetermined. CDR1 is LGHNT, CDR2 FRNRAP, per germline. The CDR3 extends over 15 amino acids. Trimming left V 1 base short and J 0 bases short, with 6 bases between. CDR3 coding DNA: TGTGCTAGTGGTTTGGGGCAGACGAACACCGGGGAGCTGTTTTTT. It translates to CASGLGQTNTGELFF. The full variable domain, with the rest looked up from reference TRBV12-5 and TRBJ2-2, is DARVTQTPRHKVTEMGQEVTMRCQPILGHNTVFWYRQTMMQGLELLAYFRNRAPLDDSGMPKDRFSAEMPDATLATLKIQPSEPRDSAVYFCASGLGQTNTGELFFGEGSRLTVL.

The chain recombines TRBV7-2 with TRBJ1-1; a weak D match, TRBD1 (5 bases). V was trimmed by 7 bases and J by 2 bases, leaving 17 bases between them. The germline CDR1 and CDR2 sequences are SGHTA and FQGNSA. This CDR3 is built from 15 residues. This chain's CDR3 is CASNYNTGLNTEAFF. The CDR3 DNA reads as TGTGCCAGCAACTACAACACAGGCCTCAACACTGAAGCTTTCTTT. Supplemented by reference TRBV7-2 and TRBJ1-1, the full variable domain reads GAGVSQSPSNKVTEKGKDVELRCDPISGHTALYWYRQSLGQGLEFLIYFQGNSAPDKSGLPSDRFSAERTGGSVSTLTIQRTQQEDSAVYLCASNYNTGLNTEAFFGQGTRLTVV.

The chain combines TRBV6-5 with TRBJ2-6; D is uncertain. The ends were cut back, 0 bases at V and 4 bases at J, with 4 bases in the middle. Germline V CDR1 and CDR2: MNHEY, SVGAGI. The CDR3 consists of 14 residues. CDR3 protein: CASSYSDGANVLTF. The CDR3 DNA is TGTGCCAGCAGTTACTCGGACGGGGCCAACGTCCTGACTTTC.

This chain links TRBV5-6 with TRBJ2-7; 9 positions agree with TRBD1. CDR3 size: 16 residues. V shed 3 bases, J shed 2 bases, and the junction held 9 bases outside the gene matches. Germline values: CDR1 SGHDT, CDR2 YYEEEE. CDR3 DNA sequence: TGTGCCAGCAGCTCCCGACCTAGACAGGGGGCCTACGAGCAGTACTTC. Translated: CASSSRPRQGAYEQYF.

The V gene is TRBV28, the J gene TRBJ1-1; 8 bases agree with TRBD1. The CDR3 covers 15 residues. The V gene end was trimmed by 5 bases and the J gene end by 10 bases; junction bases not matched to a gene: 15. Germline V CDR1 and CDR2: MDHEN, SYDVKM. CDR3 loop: CASSGKQGGRNTAFF. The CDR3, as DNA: TGTGCCAGCAGTGGAAAACAGGGGGGCAGGAATACAGCTTTCTTT.

The CDR3 sequence is CASSRGTPGGNQPQHF. CDR3 in DNA: TGCGCCAGCAGCCGAGGGACACCGGGAGGCAATCAGCCCCAGCATTTT. The chain links TRBV4-1 to TRBJ1-5, with D maybe TRBD1 (6 bases). The V gene's germline CDR1 is MGHRA and CDR2 YSYEKL. The CDR3 covers 16 residues. V was pared by 4 bases and J by 2 bases, with 15 bases between.

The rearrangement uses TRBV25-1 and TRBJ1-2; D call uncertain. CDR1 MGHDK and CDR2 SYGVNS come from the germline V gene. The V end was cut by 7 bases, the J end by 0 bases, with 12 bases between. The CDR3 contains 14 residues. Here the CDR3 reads CASKSSATNYGYTF. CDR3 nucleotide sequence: TGTGCCAGCAAGTCGTCTGCAACTAACTATGGCTACACCTTC.